One sample yielded the 26 T cell receptor beta chains listed below, sequenced in a study of OX40 agonist ivuxolimab in advanced cancers. Produced via immunoSEQ multiplex PCR; TCRdb's table is partial and in-frame only. This repertoire shows roughly 17,000 clones, about four fifths found once; its top ten account for 9.5% to 15%. Sequenced here: CD4+ or CD8+ T cells sorted from blood, sampled in a trial of the OX40 agonist ivuxolimab. The receptors stem from an adult with an advanced solid tumor such as melanoma, head and neck, liver or kidney cancer.

This clone is categorized as medium-sized. The CDR3 region is CASSVSSGGASSYNEQFF. The CDR3 DNA sequence: TGTGCCAGCAGCGTCTCTAGCGGGGGTGCTAGCTCCTACAATGAGCAGTTCTTC. The chain combines TRBV9 with TRBJ2-1; 10 bases fit TRBD2. J was trimmed by 0 bases and V by 2 bases; bases with no gene match: 8. The CDR3 covers 18 residues. Germline V gives CDR1 SGDLS, CDR2 YYNGEE.

This chain links TRBV5-6 with TRBJ1-1; maybe TRBD1 (5 bases). V lost 0 bases and J 6 bases, leaving 18 bases between the germline ends. Germline CDR1 is SGHDT and CDR2 is YYEEEE. This CDR3 spans 16 amino acids. CDR3 nucleotides: TGTGCCAGCAGCTTGGAAGGTTGGGGCAGGCTTGCTGAAGCTTTCTTT. This codes for CASSLEGWGRLAEAFF.

By sample share, this clone is medium-sized. The V gene is TRBV6-5, the J gene TRBJ1-5; D uncertain. Germline CDR1 and CDR2: MNHEY and SVGAGI. The V gene lost 9 bases and the J gene lost 6 bases, with 15 bases spanning the gap. The CDR3 has 13 residues. For the CDR3, the DNA is TGTGCCAGTTCGTCAGGAGTCAGTCAGCCCCAGCATTTT. This codes for CASSSGVSQPQHF.

The count of this clone is one. The V call is TRBV2, the J call TRBJ1-1; TRBD1 might be the D (6 bases). Germline-derived CDR1 and CDR2 are SNHLY and FYNNEI. The CDR3 consists of 13 residues. V lost 10 bases and J lost 3, with 15 bases in between. As DNA, the CDR3 is TGTGCCACCGTTGGGGGGCTCGACACTGAAGCTTTCTTT. As protein: CATVGGLDTEAFF.

The CDR3 is CASSLDRSYEQYF. The CDR3 DNA sequence: TGTGCCAGCAGCCTGGACAGATCCTACGAGCAGTACTTC. The V and J genes are TRBV6-6 and TRBJ2-7; tentatively, D is TRBD1 (6 bases). Germline lookup yields CDR1 MNHNY and CDR2 SVGAGI (reference sequence). This CDR3 is 13 amino acids long. V lost 6 bases to trimming and J lost 1 base, with 10 bases between them.

This clone has just a few counts. The genes are TRBV6-6 and TRBJ1-2, with TRBD1 matching over 7 bases. Trimming removed 2 bases from V and 7 bases from J; junction bases left unmatched: 10. Germline values: CDR1 MNHNY, CDR2 SVGAGI (reference sequence). The CDR3 extends over 15 amino acids. CDR3: CASSYGLTGEGGYTF. In DNA, the CDR3 is TGTGCCAGCAGTTACGGATTAACAGGGGAGGGTGGCTACACCTTC.

This rearrangement joins TRBV5-6 to TRBJ2-7, with TRBD1 matching over 8 bases. The germline V gene has CDR1 SGHDT and CDR2 YYEEEE. V shed 5 bases and J 5 bases; nucleotides not matched to a gene: 6. This CDR3 has 13 amino acids. The CDR3 DNA sequence: TGTGCCAGCAGAGAACAGGGGGTCCACGAGCAGTACTTC. It specifies CASREQGVHEQYF.

In DNA, the CDR3 is TGTGCCAGCAGCCAAGGCCCTCAGGGGGGCCGTAGTGAGCAGTTCTTC. This codes for CASSQGPQGGRSEQFF. The rearrangement uses TRBV14 and TRBJ2-1; possibly TRBD1 for D (7 bases). Trimming left V 1 base short and J 9 bases short, with 19 bases between. The CDR3 is made up of 16 amino acids. Germline CDR1 is SGHDN and CDR2 is FVKESK.

The chain links TRBV7-9 to TRBJ1-1; D gene uncertain. This CDR3 comprises 13 residues. Trimming stripped 5 bases from V and 4 bases from J, with 11 bases between. Germline assignment: CDR1 SEHNR and CDR2 FQNEAQ (reference sequence). The CDR3 sequence is CASSADGGTEAFF. The CDR3, as DNA: TGTGCCAGCAGCGCGGACGGCGGCACTGAAGCTTTCTTT. Full variable domain (missing parts from reference TRBV7-9 and TRBJ1-1): DTGVSQNPRHKITKRGQNVTFRCDPISEHNRLYWYRQTLGQGPEFLTYFQNEAQLEKSRLLSDRFSAERPKGSFSTLEIQRTEQGDSAMYLCASSADGGTEAFFGQGTRLTVV.

The CDR3 region has the DNA TGTGCCAGCAGCCCCATAGAGATAGGGGAGCAGTTCTTC. Translating gives CASSPIEIGEQFF. The V gene is TRBV7-9, the J gene TRBJ2-1; no clear D. V lost 5 bases to trimming and J lost 10 bases, with 15 bases between them. The CDR3 runs 13 residues. Per germline, CDR1 SEHNR and CDR2 FQNEAQ (reference sequence).

The sample holds a few counts of this clone. The chain carries TRBV4-1 and TRBJ1-1; D ambiguous. CDR3 length equals 15 residues. V shed 0 bases and J shed 1 base, with 9 bases lying between them. The germline CDR1 and CDR2 sequences are MGHRA and YSYEKL. CDR3 in DNA: TGCGCCAGCAGCCAAGATCCTCTTTCGAACACTGAAGCTTTCTTT. This codes for CASSQDPLSNTEAFF.

This chain joins TRBV7-9 and TRBJ2-1, with D unresolved. Deletions cut 3 bases from V and 6 bases from J, with 6 bases between. The germline CDR1 and CDR2 sequences are SEHNR and FQNEAQ (reference sequence). The CDR3 spans 12 residues. In nucleotides, the CDR3 is TGTGCCAGCAGCTTTAGCAGCAATGAGCAGTTCTTC. This gives the protein CASSFSSNEQFF.

This clone has only one observation. V and J are TRBV7-9 and TRBJ1-6, with D unresolved. CDR3 length: 14 residues. The V and J ends lost 3 bases and 9 bases respectively, with 12 bases between them. The germline CDR1 and CDR2 sequences are SEHNR and FQNEAQ (reference sequence). CDR3: CASSFRKTVSPLHF. In DNA form, the CDR3 reads TGTGCCAGCAGCTTCCGCAAAACGGTTTCACCCCTCCACTTT.

V and J are TRBV6-9 and TRBJ2-7, with TRBD2 as a possible D gene (5 bases). Germline V CDR1 and CDR2: MNHGY, SVAAGI. CDR3 length equals 11 residues. V was shortened by 6 bases and J by 3 bases, with 6 bases between the two germline ends. CDR3 sequence reads: CASSAGYEQYF. In DNA, the CDR3 is TGTGCCAGCAGCGCGGGCTACGAGCAGTACTTC.

As for this clone: The sample holds other DNA sequences that translate to the same CDR3. V usage is TRBV5-6 and J usage is TRBJ1-2, with 10 bases aligning to TRBD1. This CDR3 comprises 15 residues. V lost 4 bases and J lost 1; bases outside the gene matches: 4. Germline CDR1 is SGHDT and CDR2 is YYEEEE. CDR3 residues: CASSLGTGVNYGYTF. CDR3 coding DNA: TGTGCCAGCAGCCTGGGGACAGGGGTTAACTATGGCTACACCTTC.

The chain is built from TRBV5-6 and TRBJ1-2, with 7 nucleotides matching TRBD1. The CDR3 extends over 14 amino acids. The V segment lost 0 bases and the J segment 5 bases; nucleotides outside the gene matches: 4. Per germline, CDR1 SGHDT and CDR2 YYEEEE. For the CDR3, the DNA is TGTGCCAGCAGCTTGGAGGGGGCCGGATATGGCTACACCTTC. Translated, it gives CASSLEGAGYGYTF.

To note about this clone: An end of the junction differs from the germline gene, which may be a read error. The chain has TRBV11-2 and TRBJ1-5, with D uncertain. The CDR3 spans 15 residues. Germline CDR1 reads SGHAT; CDR2 reads FQNNGV. The CDR3 loop is CASSQELVSLRPQHF. Written as DNA, the CDR3 is TGCGCCAGCAGCCAAGAGCTGGTGTCTCTTAGGCCCCAGCATTTT.

V usage is TRBV7-9 and J usage is TRBJ1-3, with D possibly matching TRBD1 (5 bases). The germline V and J ends were trimmed by 0 bases and 0 bases, with 12 bases remaining between them. Germline values: CDR1 SEHNR, CDR2 FQNEAQ (reference sequence). The CDR3 is made up of 17 amino acids. CDR3 coding DNA: TGTGCCAGCAGCTTAGCGGATGGGGGGAGCTCTGGAAACACCATATATTTT. Translation: CASSLADGGSSGNTIYF.

V is TRBV9 and J is TRBJ1-3; D unclear. The CDR3 spans 16 residues. The germline CDR1 and CDR2 sequences are SGDLS and YYNGEE. Trimming left V 0 bases short and J 1 base short, with 11 bases between. The CDR3: CASSVESWVSGNTIYF. In DNA form, the CDR3 reads TGTGCCAGCAGCGTAGAGTCATGGGTTTCTGGAAACACCATATATTTT.

In this sample, this clone turned up a few times. The DNA for the CDR3 is TGTGCCAGCAGTTACTCGAAGTGGGGAAAACTGTTTTTT. It yields the protein CASSYSKWGKLFF. This sequence joins TRBV6-5 and TRBJ1-4; the D is unclear. There are 13 residues in the CDR3. Trimming left V 0 bases short and J 10 bases short, with 9 bases between. Germline CDR1 is MNHEY and CDR2 is SVGAGI.

The CDR3 nucleotides read TGTGCCAGCAGTCGAATCGGACTAGCTATAGAGACCCAGTACTTC. Translation gives CASSRIGLAIETQYF. The V and J genes are TRBV11-3 and TRBJ2-5; 8 bases fit TRBD2. Germline V gene lookup returns CDR1 SGHNT and CDR2 YENEEA. There are 15 residues in the CDR3. With 6 bases clipped from V and 4 bases from J, the junction kept 10 bases outside the gene matches.

V gene TRBV6-6 combines with J gene TRBJ1-5, with D maybe TRBD1 (5 bases). Germline V gives CDR1 MNHNY, CDR2 SVGAGI (reference sequence). The CDR3 runs 13 residues. V gave up 4 bases and J gave up 6 bases, with 10 bases separating them. In DNA, the CDR3 is TGTGCCAGCAGTTCCTCAGGGACTCAGCCCCAGCATTTT. Residues: CASSSSGTQPQHF.

In its sample, this clone was seen a few times. The chain recombines TRBV27 with TRBJ2-2; D gene uncertain. Germline V gives CDR1 MNHEY, CDR2 SMNVEV (reference sequence). The CDR3 loop spans 12 amino acids. V dropped 8 bases and J dropped 3 bases, with 7 bases sitting between them. DNA for the CDR3: TGTGCCAGCTCTCACTACACCGGGGAGCTGTTTTTT. Its translation is CASSHYTGELFF.

The V gene is TRBV7-9, the J gene TRBJ2-5, with 8 bases identical to TRBD2. The CDR3 contains 13 residues. Germline CDR1 SEHNR, CDR2 FQNEAQ (reference sequence). V shed 7 bases, J shed 3 bases, and the junction held 4 bases outside the gene matches. CDR3 bases: TGTGCCAGCATCCCCGGGGGGGAAGAGACCCAGTACTTC. It encodes CASIPGGEETQYF.

The V gene is TRBV28, the J gene TRBJ2-7, with 10 bases fitting TRBD1. The germline V gene has CDR1 MDHEN and CDR2 SYDVKM. V shed 1 base, J shed 5 bases, and the junction held 5 bases outside the gene matches. This CDR3 spans 15 amino acids. As DNA, the CDR3 is TGTGCCAGCAGTTTATTGGGACAGGGGTTCGACGAGCAGTACTTC. As protein: CASSLLGQGFDEQYF.

The chain joins TRBV2 to TRBJ1-4; D is possibly TRBD1 (6 bases). CDR1 and CDR2 (germline): SNHLY, FYNNEI. Trimming took 8 bases from V and 8 from J, leaving 18 bases between them. The CDR3 totals 14 residues. The CDR3 DNA reads as TGTGCCAGCGAGGGAGGAGGGGGTATCGAAAAACTGTTTTTT. This translates into CASEGGGGIEKLFF.